These T cell receptor beta chains were read from a single sample in a study of T-cell reconstitution after alpha-beta-depleted transplantation in children. One entry per CDR3 protein, called by TCRdb with MiXCR from the PCR reads. The table includes some 600,000 distinct CDR3 sequences, around a sixth detected once. The source material was PBMCs from the stem cell graft donor, sampled from the stem cell graft. The receptors stem from a human donor who donated a stem cell graft to a child with acute myeloid leukemia. Both conserved end residues are part of each CDR3. The D gene is left open where the match is weak. Some rows mark clone size as missing; the rest say once, few, many or name a class of expanded clone.

CDR3 length: 14
D gene: -
clone size: -
V gene: TRBV20-1
J gene: TRBJ2-3
CDR3 DNA: TGCAGTGCTAGATCTGGACGGGGCCCAGATACGCAGTATTTT
CDR3 protein: CSARSGRGPDTQYF

CDR3 length: 16
D gene: -
clone size: few
V gene: TRBV21-1
J gene: TRBJ2-7
CDR3 DNA: TGTGCCAGCAGCAAAAGGGGACAGCCGTTTCCCTACGAGCAGTACTTC
CDR3 protein: CASSKRGQPFPYEQYF

CDR3 length: 14
D gene: TRBD2
clone size: many
V gene: TRBV25-1
J gene: TRBJ2-3
CDR3 DNA: TGTGCCAGCAGTGAGGGGGGGGGAGCAGATACGCAGTATTTT
CDR3 protein: CASSEGGGADTQYF

CDR3 length: 16
D gene: TRBD2
clone size: many
V gene: TRBV20-1
J gene: TRBJ2-1
CDR3 DNA: TGCAGTGCTAGGTCTGGGATGGGGGGGACCTACAATGAGCAGTTCTTC
CDR3 protein: CSARSGMGGTYNEQFF

CDR3 length: 14
D gene: -
clone size: many
V gene: TRBV15
J gene: TRBJ2-7
CDR3 DNA: TGTGCCACCAGCAGAGATCCTACCGGCTACGAGCAGTACTTC
CDR3 protein: CATSRDPTGYEQYF

CDR3 length: 16
D gene: TRBD2
clone size: -
V gene: TRBV20-1
J gene: TRBJ2-1
CDR3 DNA: TGCAGTGCTCCCTACCAAGCGGGGGGCCATGAACATGAGCAGTTCTTC
CDR3 protein: CSAPYQAGGHEHEQFF

CDR3 length: 10
D gene: -
clone size: -
V gene: TRBV20-1
J gene: TRBJ1-2
CDR3 DNA: TGCAGTGCTAAAAAGGATGGCTACACCTTC
CDR3 protein: CSAKKDGYTF

CDR3 length: 16
D gene: TRBD1
clone size: -
V gene: TRBV25-1
J gene: TRBJ2-1
CDR3 DNA: TGTGCCAGCAGTGAATACTCCGGGACAGGGCGAAATGAGCAGTTCTTC
CDR3 protein: CASSEYSGTGRNEQFF

CDR3 length: 18
D gene: TRBD1
clone size: few
V gene: TRBV4-2
J gene: TRBJ1-1
CDR3 DNA: TGTGCCAGCAGCCTCCGACAGGGTTGGGTGGGGGCGAACACTGAAGCTTTCTTT
CDR3 protein: CASSLRQGWVGANTEAFF

CDR3 length: 15
D gene: -
clone size: many
V gene: TRBV20-1
J gene: TRBJ1-5
CDR3 DNA: TGCAGTGCTCCTTGGGGCAGTCATAGCAATCAGCCCCAGCATTTT
CDR3 protein: CSAPWGSHSNQPQHF

CDR3 length: 14
D gene: -
clone size: -
V gene: TRBV20-1
J gene: TRBJ2-6
CDR3 DNA: TGCAGTGCTAGAGTCGGGCTAGGGGCCAACGTCCTGACTTTC
CDR3 protein: CSARVGLGANVLTF

CDR3 length: 13
D gene: -
clone size: many
V gene: TRBV12-3/TRBV12-4
J gene: TRBJ1-2
CDR3 DNA: TGTGCCAGCAGTTTATTATTGGCAAATGGCTACACCTTC
CDR3 protein: CASSLLLANGYTF

CDR3 length: 17
D gene: TRBD2
clone size: -
V gene: TRBV9
J gene: TRBJ2-5
CDR3 DNA: TGTGCCAGCAGCGTAGGGGTGGGACTAGCGGGGCGAGAGACCCAGTACTTC
CDR3 protein: CASSVGVGLAGRETQYF

CDR3 length: 13
D gene: -
clone size: few
V gene: TRBV6-1
J gene: TRBJ1-3
CDR3 DNA: TGTGCCAGCAGGGAAGGTCTTCTCAGGACCATATATTTT
CDR3 protein: CASREGLLRTIYF

CDR3 length: 14
D gene: -
clone size: few
V gene: TRBV5-6
J gene: TRBJ2-5
CDR3 DNA: TGTGCCAGCAGCTCCGGGACATTCCAAGAGACCCAGTACTTC
CDR3 protein: CASSSGTFQETQYF

CDR3 length: 9
D gene: -
clone size: many
V gene: TRBV7-7
J gene: TRBJ1-1
CDR3 DNA: TGTGCCAGCCACTTAGAAGCTTTCTTT
CDR3 protein: CASHLEAFF

CDR3 length: 16
D gene: TRBD1
clone size: -
V gene: TRBV20-1
J gene: TRBJ2-2
CDR3 DNA: TGCAGTGCTAGAGATGCCAGGGGGTCGTTCACCGGGGAGCTGTTTTTT
CDR3 protein: CSARDARGSFTGELFF

CDR3 length: 15
D gene: -
clone size: -
V gene: TRBV25-1
J gene: TRBJ2-1
CDR3 DNA: TGTGCCAGCAGCCTACTAGGGGGGGACCACAATGAGCAGTTCTTC
CDR3 protein: CASSLLGGDHNEQFF

CDR3 length: 16
D gene: TRBD1
clone size: few
V gene: TRBV4-3
J gene: TRBJ1-5
CDR3 DNA: TGCGCCAGCAGCAATGACAGGGGGTCGGGGAATCAGCCCCAGCATTTT
CDR3 protein: CASSNDRGSGNQPQHF

CDR3 length: 13
D gene: -
clone size: -
V gene: TRBV9
J gene: TRBJ1-1
CDR3 DNA: TGTGCCAGCAGCGATCAGATCCACACTGAAGCTTTCTTT
CDR3 protein: CASSDQIHTEAFF

CDR3 length: 13
D gene: -
clone size: -
V gene: TRBV12-3/TRBV12-4
J gene: TRBJ2-1
CDR3 DNA: TGTGCCAGCAGTTTAGGCCTATTTGGTGAGCAGTTCTTC
CDR3 protein: CASSLGLFGEQFF

CDR3 length: 19
D gene: TRBD2
clone size: -
V gene: TRBV3-1
J gene: TRBJ2-5
CDR3 DNA: TGTGCCAGCAGCCAGAAGGGCCTAGCGGGTCCTCCGTACCAAGAGACCCAGTACTTC
CDR3 protein: CASSQKGLAGPPYQETQYF

CDR3 length: 15
D gene: TRBD2
clone size: -
V gene: TRBV5-1
J gene: TRBJ2-3
CDR3 DNA: TGCGCCAGCAGCTGGCGGGGGGGCCGGGGAGATACGCAGTATTTT
CDR3 protein: CASSWRGGRGDTQYF

CDR3 length: 14
D gene: TRBD1
clone size: many
V gene: TRBV20-1
J gene: TRBJ1-4
CDR3 DNA: TGCAGTGCTAGGACGGACAGGGGCACTGAAAAACTGTTTTTT
CDR3 protein: CSARTDRGTEKLFF

CDR3 length: 13
D gene: -
clone size: few
V gene: TRBV30
J gene: TRBJ2-2
CDR3 DNA: TGTGCCTGGAGTGGGGACCCCACCGGGGAGCTGTTTTTT
CDR3 protein: CAWSGDPTGELFF

CDR3 length: 15
D gene: -
clone size: few
V gene: TRBV4-3
J gene: TRBJ1-4
CDR3 DNA: TGCGCCAGCAGCCAAGCGGCAGCTTCGAATGAAAAACTGTTTTTT
CDR3 protein: CASSQAAASNEKLFF

CDR3 length: 12
D gene: -
clone size: -
V gene: TRBV12-3/TRBV12-4
J gene: TRBJ1-1
CDR3 DNA: TGTGCCAGCAGTCCACAGGGAAACGAAGCTTTCTTT
CDR3 protein: CASSPQGNEAFF

CDR3 length: 13
D gene: -
clone size: -
V gene: TRBV27
J gene: TRBJ1-1
CDR3 DNA: TGTGCCAGCAGTTTTAACCCGAACACTGAAGCTTTATTT
CDR3 protein: CASSFNPNTEALF

CDR3 length: 16
D gene: TRBD1
clone size: many
V gene: TRBV20-1
J gene: TRBJ2-1
CDR3 DNA: TGCAGTGCTAGCGGAAAGACAGGGTGGTCCTACAATGAGCAGTTCTTC
CDR3 protein: CSASGKTGWSYNEQFF

CDR3 length: 14
D gene: -
clone size: many
V gene: TRBV29-1
J gene: TRBJ2-7
CDR3 DNA: TGCAGCGTTAATTTAAAAGGGGACCCGGCGGGGCAGTACTTC
CDR3 protein: CSVNLKGDPAGQYF

CDR3 length: 18
D gene: -
clone size: -
V gene: TRBV7-3
J gene: TRBJ2-6
CDR3 DNA: TGTGCCAGCAGCTCCAGGGGAGGAAGAGCTCCTGGGGCCAACGTCCTGACTTTC
CDR3 protein: CASSSRGGRAPGANVLTF

CDR3 length: 15
D gene: TRBD1
clone size: few
V gene: TRBV4-1
J gene: TRBJ2-2
CDR3 DNA: TGCGCCAGCAGCCACCTGGACAGGGACACCGGGGAGCTGTTTTTT
CDR3 protein: CASSHLDRDTGELFF

CDR3 length: 15
D gene: -
clone size: few
V gene: TRBV12-3/TRBV12-4
J gene: TRBJ2-3
CDR3 DNA: TGTGCCAGCAGTTTCACAGGGGCGGGGTCAGATACGCAGTATTTT
CDR3 protein: CASSFTGAGSDTQYF

CDR3 length: 16
D gene: TRBD2
clone size: few
V gene: TRBV20-1
J gene: TRBJ2-5
CDR3 DNA: TGCAGTGCTCGCAGGTGGAGCGGGGGGTACCAAGAGACCCAGTACTTC
CDR3 protein: CSARRWSGGYQETQYF

CDR3 length: 13
D gene: -
clone size: many
V gene: TRBV20-1
J gene: TRBJ2-2
CDR3 DNA: TGCAGTGCCCCGGGCCTGAACACCGGGGAGCTGTTTTTT
CDR3 protein: CSAPGLNTGELFF

CDR3 length: 15
D gene: -
clone size: -
V gene: TRBV28
J gene: TRBJ2-1
CDR3 DNA: TGTGCCAGCAGTTTCCCAGGGGACGGACTGGGGGAGCAGTTCTTC
CDR3 protein: CASSFPGDGLGEQFF

CDR3 length: 15
D gene: TRBD1
clone size: -
V gene: TRBV7-2
J gene: TRBJ2-6
CDR3 DNA: TGTGCCAGCAGAAGGGACAGGGCTGGGGCCAACGTCCTGACTTTC
CDR3 protein: CASRRDRAGANVLTF

CDR3 length: 13
D gene: TRBD2
clone size: many
V gene: TRBV20-1
J gene: TRBJ2-1
CDR3 DNA: TGCAGTGCTAGAAGCGGGGGGGGGAATGAGCAGTTCTTC
CDR3 protein: CSARSGGGNEQFF